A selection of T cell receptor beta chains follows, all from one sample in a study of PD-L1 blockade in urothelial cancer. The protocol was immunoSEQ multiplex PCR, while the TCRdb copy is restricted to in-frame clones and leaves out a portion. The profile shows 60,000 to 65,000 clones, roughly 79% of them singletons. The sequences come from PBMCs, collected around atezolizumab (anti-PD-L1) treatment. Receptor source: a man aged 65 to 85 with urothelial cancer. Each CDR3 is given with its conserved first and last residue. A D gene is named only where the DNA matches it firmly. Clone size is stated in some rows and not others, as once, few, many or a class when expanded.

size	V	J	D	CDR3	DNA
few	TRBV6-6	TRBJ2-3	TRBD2	CASSPQREGTDTQYF	TGTGCCAGCAGCCCACAGCGGGAGGGAACAGATACGCAGTATTTT
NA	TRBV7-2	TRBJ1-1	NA	CASSLSKTNTEAFF	TGTGCCAGCAGCTTAAGTAAAACTAACACTGAAGCTTTCTTT
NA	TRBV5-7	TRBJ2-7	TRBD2	CASSGKTSVPYEQYF	TGTGCCAGCAGCGGGAAGACTAGCGTTCCCTACGAGCAGTACTTC
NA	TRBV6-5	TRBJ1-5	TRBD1	CASSQTGSGQPQHF	TGTGCCAGCAGCCAGACAGGGTCGGGCCAGCCCCAGCATTTT
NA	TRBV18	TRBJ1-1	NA	CASSPTSLMNTEAFF	TGTGCCAGCTCACCTACCAGTTTAATGAACACTGAAGCTTTCTTT
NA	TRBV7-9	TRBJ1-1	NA	CASSLSGAEAFF	TGTGCCAGCAGCTTATCAGGGGCTGAAGCTTTCTTT
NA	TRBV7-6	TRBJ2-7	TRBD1	CASSLETGSNEQYF	TGTGCCAGCAGCTTAGAGACAGGGTCCAACGAGCAGTACTTC
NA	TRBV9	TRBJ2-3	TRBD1	CASSPGHRGQTDTQYF	TGTGCCAGCAGTCCCGGACACAGGGGCCAGACAGATACGCAGTATTTT
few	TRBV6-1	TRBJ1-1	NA	CASRETGRDTEAFF	TGTGCCAGCAGGGAGACAGGCCGTGACACTGAAGCTTTCTTT
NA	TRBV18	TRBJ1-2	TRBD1	CASSPGTGFSYGYTF	TGTGCCAGCTCACCCGGGACAGGGTTCTCCTATGGCTACACCTTC
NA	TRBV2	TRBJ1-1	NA	CASSEEGWAEAFF	TGTGCCAGCAGTGAAGAGGGGTGGGCTGAAGCTTTCTTT
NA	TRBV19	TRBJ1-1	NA	CASNGQGRGTEAFF	TGTGCCAGTAACGGGCAAGGGCGAGGGACTGAAGCTTTCTTT
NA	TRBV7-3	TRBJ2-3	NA	CASSPRGGGRTDTQYF	TGTGCCAGCAGCCCGCGTGGTGGCGGCCGCACAGATACGCAGTATTTT
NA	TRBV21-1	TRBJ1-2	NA	CASSKIVNRALGYTF	TGTGCCAGCAGCAAAATAGTTAACAGGGCGTTAGGCTACACCTTC
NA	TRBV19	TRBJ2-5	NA	CASSGRGYQETQYF	TGTGCCAGTAGCGGCCGGGGTTACCAAGAGACCCAGTACTTC
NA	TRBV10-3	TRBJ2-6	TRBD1	CATRQGSSGANVLTF	TGTGCCACACGACAGGGCAGCTCTGGGGCCAACGTCCTGACTTTC
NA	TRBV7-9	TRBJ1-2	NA	CASSAERQSHYTF	TGTGCCAGCAGCGCGGAGAGACAGTCTCACTACACCTTC